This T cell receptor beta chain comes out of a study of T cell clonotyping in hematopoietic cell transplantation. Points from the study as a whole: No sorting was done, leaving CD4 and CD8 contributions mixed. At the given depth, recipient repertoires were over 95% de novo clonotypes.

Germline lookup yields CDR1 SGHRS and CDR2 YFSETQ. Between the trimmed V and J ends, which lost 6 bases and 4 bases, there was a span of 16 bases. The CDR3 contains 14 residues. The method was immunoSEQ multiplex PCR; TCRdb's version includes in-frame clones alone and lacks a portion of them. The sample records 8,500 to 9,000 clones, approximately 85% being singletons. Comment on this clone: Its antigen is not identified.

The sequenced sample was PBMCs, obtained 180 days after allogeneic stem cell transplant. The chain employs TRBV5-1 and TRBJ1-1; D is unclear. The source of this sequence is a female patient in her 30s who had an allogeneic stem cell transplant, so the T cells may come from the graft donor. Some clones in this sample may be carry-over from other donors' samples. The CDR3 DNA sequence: TGCGCCAGCACCCCTTGGGAGCTATCCACTGAAGCTTTCTTT. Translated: CASTPWELSTEAFF. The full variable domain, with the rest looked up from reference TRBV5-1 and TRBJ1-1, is KAGVTQTPRYLIKTRGQQVTLSCSPISGHRSVSWYQQTPGQGLQFLFEYFSETQRNKGNFPGRFSGRQFSNSRSEMNVSTLELGDSALYLCASTPWELSTEAFFGQGTRLTVV.